This T cell receptor beta chain is drawn from a study of OX40 agonist ivuxolimab in advanced cancers. Notes on the study in general: CD4+ T cells averaged fewer expanded clones than CD8+ T cells. Within 6 weeks, CD4+ and CD8+ blood T cells expanded clonally at 0.1 to 3.0 mg/kg.

To note about this clone: Its antigen is as yet unknown.

V lost 1 base to trimming and J lost 4 bases, with 8 bases between them. The germline CDR1 and CDR2 sequences are PRHDT and FYEKMQ (reference sequence). The CDR3 runs 15 residues. The method was immunoSEQ multiplex PCR; TCRdb's version includes in-frame clones alone and lacks a portion of them. The top ten clones hold approximately 6.1% of a sample with about 47,000 clones, under 90% of them seen once. The receptor was isolated from an adult with an advanced solid tumor such as melanoma, head and neck, liver or kidney cancer. This rearrangement joins TRBV13 to TRBJ1-6; D gene uncertain. The material sequenced was CD4+ or CD8+ T cells sorted from blood, taken in a trial of the OX40 agonist ivuxolimab. CDR3 amino acids: CASSLAATYNSPLHF. The CDR3 nucleotides are TGTGCCAGCAGCTTAGCCGCTACTTATAATTCACCCCTCCACTTT.